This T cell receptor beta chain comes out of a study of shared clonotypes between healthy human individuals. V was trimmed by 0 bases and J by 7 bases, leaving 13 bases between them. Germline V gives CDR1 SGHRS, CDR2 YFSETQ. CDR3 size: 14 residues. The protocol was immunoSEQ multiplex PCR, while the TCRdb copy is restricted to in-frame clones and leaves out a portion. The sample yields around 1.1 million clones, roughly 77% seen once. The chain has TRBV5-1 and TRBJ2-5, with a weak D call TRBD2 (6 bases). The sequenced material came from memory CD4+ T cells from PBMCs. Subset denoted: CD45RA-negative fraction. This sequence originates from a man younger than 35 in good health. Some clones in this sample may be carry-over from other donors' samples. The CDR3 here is CASSLERGGGTQYF. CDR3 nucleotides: TGCGCCAGCAGCTTGGAGAGGGGAGGCGGGACCCAGTACTTC.